A selection of T cell receptor beta chains follows, all from one sample in a study of T cells in Graves' hyperthyroidism and ophthalmopathy. TCRdb called the multiplex PCR reads again in MiXCR, with one record for every CDR3 protein. The data hold 400,000 to 500,000 distinct CDR3 sequences, with approximately 15% observed a single time. Material for sequencing was blood. The receptors were gathered from a woman between 18 and 29 years old with Graves' hyperthyroidism. Both conserved end residues are part of each CDR3. The D gene is left open where the match is weak.

d_call: TRBD1; v_call: TRBV24-1; cdr3_length: 15; cdr3_aa: CATSQSGQGYNEQFF
d_call: TRBD2; v_call: TRBV9; cdr3_length: 15; cdr3_aa: CASSVGGSSQETQYF
d_call: .; v_call: TRBV29-1; cdr3_length: 14; cdr3_aa: CSVEGSVGGGELFF
d_call: TRBD1; v_call: TRBV3-1; cdr3_length: 15; cdr3_aa: CASSQGDRDLGKLFF
d_call: .; v_call: TRBV14; cdr3_length: 15; cdr3_aa: CASSQDLGRNYGYTF
d_call: TRBD2; v_call: TRBV12-3/TRBV12-4; cdr3_length: 19; cdr3_aa: CAVQGETSGKVWSYNEQFF
d_call: .; v_call: TRBV20-1; cdr3_length: 13; cdr3_aa: CSASRDPSSPLHF
d_call: TRBD1; v_call: TRBV29-1; cdr3_length: 12; cdr3_aa: CSGAPPGGGQYF
d_call: .; v_call: TRBV29-1; cdr3_length: 14; cdr3_aa: CSVATTANTGELFF
d_call: .; v_call: TRBV27; cdr3_length: 16; cdr3_aa: CASSPVFRNRGDEQFF
d_call: TRBD2; v_call: TRBV6-1; cdr3_length: 15; cdr3_aa: CASSFQTSRAETQYF
d_call: .; v_call: TRBV29-1; cdr3_length: 15; cdr3_aa: CSVGLRFTAKGEQFF
d_call: TRBD1; v_call: TRBV30; cdr3_length: 14; cdr3_aa: CAWSVAGGGYGYTF
d_call: TRBD1; v_call: TRBV7-3; cdr3_length: 14; cdr3_aa: CASSSDRGFHTIYF
d_call: .; v_call: TRBV5-1; cdr3_length: 14; cdr3_aa: CASSLRQQPYEQYF
d_call: .; v_call: TRBV7-3; cdr3_length: 13; cdr3_aa: CASSPTASGELFF
d_call: .; v_call: TRBV7-9; cdr3_length: 15; cdr3_aa: CASSSAGVNTGELFF
d_call: TRBD2; v_call: TRBV12-3/TRBV12-4; cdr3_length: 16; cdr3_aa: CASSLMALAGQETQYF
d_call: .; v_call: TRBV27; cdr3_length: 14; cdr3_aa: CASSLGHTTDTQYF
d_call: TRBD2; v_call: TRBV30; cdr3_length: 14; cdr3_aa: CAWSAGLAGETQYF
d_call: .; v_call: TRBV20-1; cdr3_length: 14; cdr3_aa: CSASEGGNTGELFF
d_call: .; v_call: TRBV5-1; cdr3_length: 15; cdr3_aa: CASSYRTEANYGYTF
d_call: TRBD2; v_call: TRBV2; cdr3_length: 15; cdr3_aa: CASSVSSGNTDTQYF
d_call: .; v_call: TRBV28; cdr3_length: 14; cdr3_aa: CASSWGRLNQPQHF
d_call: .; v_call: TRBV20-1; cdr3_length: 15; cdr3_aa: CSARAAGRIVYEQYF
d_call: TRBD1; v_call: TRBV9; cdr3_length: 15; cdr3_aa: CASSADRVGFYGYTF
d_call: .; v_call: TRBV6-1; cdr3_length: 14; cdr3_aa: CASSSGSRNQPQHF